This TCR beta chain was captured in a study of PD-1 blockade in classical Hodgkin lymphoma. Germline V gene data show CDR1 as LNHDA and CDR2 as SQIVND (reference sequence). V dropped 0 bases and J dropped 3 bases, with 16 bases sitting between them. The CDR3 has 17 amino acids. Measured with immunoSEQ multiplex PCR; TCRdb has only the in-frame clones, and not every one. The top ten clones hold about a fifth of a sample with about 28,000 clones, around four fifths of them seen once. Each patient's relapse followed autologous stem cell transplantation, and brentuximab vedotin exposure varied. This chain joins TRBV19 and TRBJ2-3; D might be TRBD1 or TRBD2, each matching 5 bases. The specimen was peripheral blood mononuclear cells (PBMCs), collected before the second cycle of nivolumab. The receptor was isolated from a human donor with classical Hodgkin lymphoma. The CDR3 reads CASSIDQRGDGTDTQYF. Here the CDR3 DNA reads TGTGCCAGTAGTATAGATCAGAGAGGGGATGGAACAGATACGCAGTATTTT.